This TCR beta chain was sequenced for a study of identical twins. This CDR3 comprises 14 residues. Germline V lookup: CDR1 MNHEY, CDR2 SVGEGT. V was shortened by 6 bases and J by 4 bases, with 15 bases between the two germline ends. Unique molecular identifiers were present on the cDNA, which also gained a universal primer site by template switching. TCRdb re-called the 5' RACE reads with MiXCR, one entry per CDR3 protein. The table lists approximately 210,000 distinct CDR3 sequences, about a tenth of them singletons. Concerning this clonotype itself: As yet, its antigen is unknown.

Regarding the study as a whole: Analyses of zero insertions could be partly confounded by invariant MAIT and iNKT cells. Fewer insertions marked abundant cord blood beta clonotypes; young adult naive trended weakly, memory not at all. For out-of-frame alpha sequences shared by twins, low generation probability was in excess.

The rearrangement uses TRBV6-2 or TRBV6-3 and TRBJ2-5; unclear D gene. The sample was memory (CD45RO+) T cells sorted from blood. The sequence came from a woman under 30 in good health. The DNA of the CDR3 is TGTGCCAGCAGCTCTTTTTCCGGGTCAGAGACCCAGTACTTC. Translated: CASSSFSGSETQYF.